This T cell receptor beta chain was retrieved from a study of cytomegalovirus exposure and HLA in healthy donors. The PCR employed 60 Vbeta primers together with 13 Jbeta primers. TCRdb's copy holds only in-frame clones and misses some; the assay was immunoSEQ multiplex PCR. Of 100,000 to 140,000 clones detected, 77% appear once; the ten largest clones hold around 4%. Per germline, CDR1 MNHEY and CDR2 SMNVEV (reference sequence). This CDR3 contains 15 residues. Material for sequencing was PBMCs. The TCR originated in a male donor in good health and CMV-seronegative. The chain joins TRBV27 to TRBJ2-5; 7 bases agree with TRBD1. With the DNA end fitting TRBJ2-7 better, the J assignment may be wrong. The CDR3 here is CASTLPKQGSYEQYF. The DNA for the CDR3 is TGTGCCAGCACCCTACCCAAACAGGGGTCCTACGAGCAGTACTTC.